Listed below are T cell receptor beta chains from one sample, sequenced in a study of blood T cell repertoires in COVID-19. Assay used: immunoSEQ multiplex PCR; TCRdb lists only in-frame clones, some missing. Here the sample spans under 200,000 clones, approximately 79% being singletons. Sequencing was performed on PBMCs or T cells enriched from blood (not recorded which). The source of these receptors is a woman in her seventies in a cohort exposed to, infected with or recovered from COVID-19 (not recorded which). The CDR3 runs from the conserved cysteine through the conserved F or W. A D gene is named only where the DNA matches it firmly. Clone size is shown for a subset of rows, as once, few, many or a class of expanded clone.

d_gene	v_gene	j_gene	abundance	CDR3aa	CDR3nt
NA	TRBV11-3	TRBJ2-7	few	CASSLTGQTYEQYF	TGTGCCAGCAGCTTAACTGGACAGACCTACGAGCAGTACTTC
TRBD2	TRBV28	TRBJ2-5	NA	CASGKREGLETQYF	TGTGCCAGCGGAAAGCGGGAGGGCCTAGAGACCCAGTACTTC
TRBD1	TRBV4-2	TRBJ1-1	NA	CASSQKRDSYMNTEAFF	TGTGCCAGCAGCCAAAAACGGGACAGCTACATGAACACTGAAGCTTTCTTT
TRBD1	TRBV19	TRBJ1-4	few	CASSLDLGTGEKLFF	TGTGCCAGTAGCCTCGACTTGGGGACAGGTGAAAAACTGTTTTTT
TRBD2	TRBV3-1/TRBV3-2	TRBJ2-5	NA	CASSQGASGRVAETQYF	TGTGCCAGCAGCCAAGGGGCTAGCGGGAGGGTAGCTGAGACCCAGTACTTC
NA	TRBV7-2	TRBJ1-2	NA	CASSLMAAANYGYTF	TGTGCCAGCAGCTTAATGGCCGCAGCTAACTATGGCTACACCTTC
TRBD2	TRBV7-2	TRBJ2-7	NA	CASSYVAGGRREQYF	TGTGCCAGCAGTTACGTGGCGGGAGGGCGCCGCGAGCAGTACTTC
TRBD1	TRBV28	TRBJ1-1	NA	CASSLPRTGNTEAFF	TGTGCCAGCAGTCTCCCCAGGACAGGGAACACTGAAGCTTTCTTT
TRBD1	TRBV7-2	TRBJ1-4	NA	CASSSRDSEKLFF	TGTGCCAGCAGCTCCCGGGACAGCGAAAAACTGTTTTTT
TRBD2	TRBV15	TRBJ2-3	few	CATSRGTSGRMIRPDTQYF	TGTGCCACCAGCAGAGGTACTAGCGGGAGGATGATACGCCCAGATACGCAGTATTTT
TRBD2	TRBV11-3	TRBJ2-2	NA	CASSSRTSGTTGELFF	TGTGCCAGCAGCAGCCGGACTAGCGGAACGACCGGGGAGCTGTTTTTT
TRBD2	TRBV30	TRBJ2-1	NA	CAWSFRREGRSYNEQFF	TGTGCCTGGAGTTTTCGGCGGGAGGGACGCTCCTACAATGAGCAGTTCTTC
NA	TRBV7-9	TRBJ2-7	few	CASSLTTPYEQYF	TGTGCCAGCAGCTTAACTACCCCTTACGAGCAGTACTTC
NA	TRBV7-2	TRBJ2-1	NA	CASSPLGLRNNEQFF	TGTGCCAGCAGCCCCTTGGGCTTACGAAACAATGAGCAGTTCTTC
TRBD2	TRBV24-1	TRBJ2-3	NA	CATSDSTSGTSGGAQYF	TGTGCCACCAGTGATTCAACTAGCGGGACCTCGGGAGGAGCGCAGTATTTT
TRBD2	TRBV10-3	TRBJ2-1	few	CAISESMAGGYNEQFF	TGTGCCATCAGTGAGTCGATGGCGGGAGGTTACAATGAGCAGTTCTTC
NA	TRBV12-5	TRBJ2-3	NA	CASGLVLRTDTQYF	TGTGCTAGTGGTTTGGTACTTCGCACAGATACGCAGTATTTT
NA	TRBV28	TRBJ1-3	NA	CASSWHQGAGNTIYF	TGTGCCAGCAGTTGGCACCAGGGCGCTGGAAACACCATATATTTT
NA	TRBV6-4	TRBJ2-2	NA	CASSRGQGGSNTGELFF	TGTGCCAGCAGTAGAGGACAGGGAGGGTCGAACACCGGGGAGCTGTTTTTT
TRBD1	TRBV4-3	TRBJ2-1	NA	CASSRGQVYADEQFF	TGCGCCAGCAGCCGGGGACAGGTATACGCGGATGAGCAGTTCTTC
TRBD1	TRBV29-1	TRBJ1-5	NA	CSVADRDNQPQHF	TGCAGCGTTGCTGACAGGGACAATCAGCCCCAGCATTTT
TRBD2	TRBV7-9	TRBJ2-1	NA	CASSFSSGKNEQFF	TGTGCCAGCAGCTTTTCTAGCGGGAAGAATGAGCAGTTCTTC
NA	TRBV7-9	TRBJ1-2	NA	CASSTTYGYTF	TGTGCCAGCAGCACGACTTATGGCTACACCTTC